This T cell receptor beta chain was sequenced during a study of CD8 T cells in Susac syndrome. In the study overall: Each patient with Susac syndrome, at the time of blood draw, was therapy-naive, on corticosteroids, or on intravenous immunoglobulin alone. Findings and limits, study-wide: CD8+ clonal expansion in Susac was maximal in TEMRA cells and in active patients.

V was shortened by 8 bases and J by 7 bases, with 9 bases between the two germline ends. CDR1 is SNHLY and CDR2 is FYNNEI in the germline V gene. This CDR3 is 10 amino acids long. For this clonotype: Its antigen is not identified.

The authors negatively isolated CD8+ and CD4+ T cells and FACS-enriched TEMRA cells. Reverse transcription used roughly 0.5 to 1 ug RNA and random hexamers. The CDR3 of TCR beta was amplified by immunoSEQ multiplex PCR across 54 Vbeta and 13 Jbeta. A single record per CDR3 protein comes from TCRdb applying MiXCR to the immunoSEQ multiplex PCR reads. The sample includes around 25,000 distinct CDR3 sequences, about 93% of them seen just once. The chain joins TRBV2 to TRBJ2-7; D is unresolved. The sample was CD8+ T cells from PBMCs. This receptor was identified in a human donor with Susac syndrome. The CDR3 here is CASRKEEQYF. The CDR3, as DNA: TGTGCCAGCCGTAAAGAGGAGCAGTACTTC.